This T cell receptor beta chain was observed in a study of cytomegalovirus exposure and HLA in healthy donors. Trimming cost V 6 bases and J 0 bases, with 9 bases left between them. The CDR3 consists of 15 residues. The V gene's germline CDR1 is LNHDA and CDR2 SQIVND (reference sequence). Use of 60 Vbeta and 13 Jbeta primers characterized the PCR. Only in-frame clones appear in the TCRdb table, and some are missing; sequencing was by immunoSEQ multiplex PCR. The data show 90,000 to 120,000 clones, roughly 70% seen once. The rearrangement uses TRBV19 and TRBJ2-6; no reliable D call. Material for sequencing was PBMCs. The TCR comes from a man aged 40-55 years in good health and CMV-seropositive. CDR3 nucleotides: TGTGCCAGTAGGCCACAGAGCTCTGGGGCCAACGTCCTGACTTTC. It yields the protein CASRPQSSGANVLTF.